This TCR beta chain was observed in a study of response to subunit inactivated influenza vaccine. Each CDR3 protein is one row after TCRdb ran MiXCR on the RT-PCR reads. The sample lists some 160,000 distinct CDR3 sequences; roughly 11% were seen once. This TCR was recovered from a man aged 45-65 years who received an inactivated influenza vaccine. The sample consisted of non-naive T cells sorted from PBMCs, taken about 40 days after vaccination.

The CDR3 DNA is TGCAGTGCCCCGGAAGGCGGGGATGGTGAGCAGTTCTTC. Its translation: CSAPEGGDGEQFF. The V call is TRBV20-1, the J call TRBJ2-1, with a possible D match to TRBD2 (6 bases). Germline V CDR1 and CDR2: DFQATT, SNEGSKA (reference sequence). V lost 6 bases, J lost 9 bases, and 18 bases lay in between. There are 13 residues in the CDR3.